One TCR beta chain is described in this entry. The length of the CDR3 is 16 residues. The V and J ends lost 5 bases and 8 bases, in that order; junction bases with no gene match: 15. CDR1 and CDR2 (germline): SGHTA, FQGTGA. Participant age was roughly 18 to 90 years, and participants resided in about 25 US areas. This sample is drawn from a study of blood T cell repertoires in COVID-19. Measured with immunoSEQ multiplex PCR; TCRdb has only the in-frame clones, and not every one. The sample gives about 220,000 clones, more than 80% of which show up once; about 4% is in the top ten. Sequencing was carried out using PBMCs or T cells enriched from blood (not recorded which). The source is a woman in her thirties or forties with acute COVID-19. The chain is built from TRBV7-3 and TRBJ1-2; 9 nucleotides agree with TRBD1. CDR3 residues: CASSLGDNRGREGYTF. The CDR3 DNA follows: TGTGCCAGCAGCCTAGGAGATAACAGGGGGCGGGAAGGCTACACCTTC.